This TCR beta chain was recovered during a study of cytomegalovirus exposure and HLA in healthy donors. V shed 7 bases and J shed 0 bases, with 13 bases lying between them. The CDR3 has 14 residues. The V gene's germline CDR1 is LNHDA and CDR2 SQIVND (reference sequence). Using immunoSEQ multiplex PCR, the repertoire was profiled, and TCRdb retains in-frame clones only, with some absent. The repertoire holds around 160,000 clones, with 85% as singletons. The sequence derives from a man aged 30 to 45 in good health and CMV-seropositive. Sequencing was carried out using PBMCs. The chain employs TRBV19 and TRBJ2-7, with D possibly matching TRBD1 (5 bases). The CDR3 DNA reads TGTGCCAGTACGAGGACAAGGAGCTCCTACGAGCAGTACTTC. Its protein product is CASTRTRSSYEQYF.